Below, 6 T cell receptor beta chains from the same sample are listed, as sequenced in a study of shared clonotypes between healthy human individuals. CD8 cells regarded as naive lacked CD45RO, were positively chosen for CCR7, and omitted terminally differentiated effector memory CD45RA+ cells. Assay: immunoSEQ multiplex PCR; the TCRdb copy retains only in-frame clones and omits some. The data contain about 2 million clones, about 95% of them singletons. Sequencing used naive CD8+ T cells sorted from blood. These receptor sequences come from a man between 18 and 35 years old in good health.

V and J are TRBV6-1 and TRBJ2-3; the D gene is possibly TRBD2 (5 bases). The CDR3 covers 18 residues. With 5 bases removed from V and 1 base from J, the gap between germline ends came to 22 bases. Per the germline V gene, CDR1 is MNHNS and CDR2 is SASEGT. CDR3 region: CASSQGYNSVLRTDTQYF. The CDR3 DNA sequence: TGTGCCAGCAGTCAAGGGTACAATAGCGTCCTCCGCACAGATACGCAGTATTTT.

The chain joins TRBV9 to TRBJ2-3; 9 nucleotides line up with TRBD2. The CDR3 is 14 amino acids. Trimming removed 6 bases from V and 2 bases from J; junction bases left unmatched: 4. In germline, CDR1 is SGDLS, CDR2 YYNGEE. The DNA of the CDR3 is TGTGCCAGCACCGGGACTAGCTACACAGATACGCAGTATTTT. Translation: CASTGTSYTDTQYF.

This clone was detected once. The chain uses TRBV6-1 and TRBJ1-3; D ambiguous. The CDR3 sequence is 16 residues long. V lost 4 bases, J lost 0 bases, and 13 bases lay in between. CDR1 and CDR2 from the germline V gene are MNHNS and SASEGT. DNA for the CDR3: TGTGCCAGCAGTGCGATAAGCGCTGACTCTGGAAACACCATATATTTT. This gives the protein CASSAISADSGNTIYF.

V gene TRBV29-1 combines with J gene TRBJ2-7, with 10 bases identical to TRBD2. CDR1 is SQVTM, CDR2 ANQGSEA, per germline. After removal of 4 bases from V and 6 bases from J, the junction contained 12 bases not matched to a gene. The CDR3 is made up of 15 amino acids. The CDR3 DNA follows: TGCAGCGTTGTAAGTCTAGCGGGAGATTGGCGCGAGCAGTACTTC. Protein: CSVVSLAGDWREQYF.

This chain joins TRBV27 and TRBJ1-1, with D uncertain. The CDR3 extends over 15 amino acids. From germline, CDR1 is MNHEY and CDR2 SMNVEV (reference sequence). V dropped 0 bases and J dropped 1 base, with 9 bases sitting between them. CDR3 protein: CASSLSKGANTEAFF. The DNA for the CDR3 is TGTGCCAGCAGTTTATCGAAAGGAGCGAACACTGAAGCTTTCTTT.

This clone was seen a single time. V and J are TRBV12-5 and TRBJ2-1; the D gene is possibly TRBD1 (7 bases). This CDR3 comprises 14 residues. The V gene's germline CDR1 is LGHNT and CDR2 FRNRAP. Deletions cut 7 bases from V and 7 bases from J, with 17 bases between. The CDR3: CASDLEGARNEQFF. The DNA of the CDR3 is TGTGCTAGTGACTTGGAGGGGGCGCGTAATGAGCAGTTCTTC.